This TCR beta chain derives from a study of T cell responses to AZD1222 COVID-19 vaccine. Across the whole study: Some second doses came at about 4 weeks and others at about 12 weeks; these were pooled. General study findings and limits: There were repertoire samples only from the period after the peak T cell response. The donors showed a predominance of white British ancestry and of females, with possible underestimation of clonal diversity.

The V end lost 4 bases, the J end lost 0 bases, and 13 bases lay between the germline ends. The length of the CDR3 is 14 residues. CDR1 GTSNPN and CDR2 SVGIG come from the germline V gene (reference sequence). Sequencing was performed with immunoSEQ multiplex PCR; in TCRdb, only in-frame clones are kept and a portion is missing. Of roughly 120,000 clones in the sample, 75% to 90% were seen once. Notes on this clone: Its antigen is as yet unknown.

V and J are TRBV30 and TRBJ2-7, with D possibly matching TRBD1 (6 bases). The sequenced sample was peripheral blood, obtained on day 0 of AZD1222 vaccination. This receptor was identified in an adult in good health. In DNA, the CDR3 is TGTGCCTGGACCCAGGGGTCCTACTCCTACGAGCAGTACTTC. Residues: CAWTQGSYSYEQYF.